This T cell receptor (beta chain) came from a study of cytomegalovirus exposure and HLA in healthy donors. Study conclusions and caveats: Earlier analysis looked at TCR beta V segments, and most were productive about 90% or about 30% of the time. The study listed around 150 cytomegalovirus-associated TCR beta chains. A missense variant in DCLRE1C was later tied to TCR beta V- and J-gene trimming.

The germline CDR1 and CDR2 sequences are ENHRY and SYGVKD. The V segment lost 9 bases and the J segment 2 bases; nucleotides outside the gene matches: 6. The CDR3 contains 13 residues. Although they were nominally healthy when sampled, donors likely had unrecorded immune exposures. Vbeta (60) and Jbeta (13) primers were used in the PCR. Assay: immunoSEQ multiplex PCR; the TCRdb copy retains only in-frame clones and omits some. Among roughly 200,000 clones listed, 77% were seen once. As concerns this clone: The antigen is not known.

The TCR comes from a woman aged 55-69 years in good health and CMV-seropositive. The rearrangement joins TRBV10-3 to TRBJ2-7; TRBD2 matches 8 bases. Sequencing was done on a sample of PBMCs. Here the CDR3 DNA reads TGTGCCATTGCGACGGGACTAGCCTACGAGCAGTACTTC. Encoded protein: CAIATGLAYEQYF.